These 11 T cell receptor beta chains were all obtained from the same sample, sequenced in a study of blood T cell repertoires in COVID-19. Profiling relied on immunoSEQ multiplex PCR, and the TCRdb table lists in-frame clones only, not all of them. The sample carries tens of thousands of clones, approximately 82% recorded once. Sequencing was done on a sample of peripheral blood. Every receptor here comes from a woman of 80 years or more with acute or convalescent COVID-19.

V is TRBV28 and J is TRBJ2-3; 10 bases agree with TRBD2. CDR3 size: 14 residues. J was trimmed by 2 bases and V by 7 bases; bases with no gene match: 3. Germline V lookup: CDR1 MDHEN, CDR2 SYDVKM. This CDR3 is CASTSGGPTDTQYF. CDR3 sequence (DNA): TGTGCCAGCACTAGCGGGGGACCCACAGATACGCAGTATTTT.

This chain links TRBV19 with TRBJ2-4; 9 bases are shared with TRBD2. V lost 3 bases and J lost 3; bases outside the gene matches: 9. In germline, CDR1 is LNHDA, CDR2 SQIVND (reference sequence). The CDR3 length is 17 residues. The chain's CDR3 is CASSIGLAGTGKNIQYF. CDR3 DNA: TGTGCCAGTAGTATTGGGCTAGCGGGGACGGGCAAAAACATTCAGTACTTC.

This sequence joins TRBV11-2 and TRBJ1-3, with unresolved D. The ends were cut back, 3 bases at V and 0 bases at J, with 3 bases in the middle. Germline V gene lookup returns CDR1 SGHAT and CDR2 FQNNGV. CDR3 length equals 13 residues. The CDR3 region is CASSLSSGNTIYF. DNA for the CDR3: TGTGCCAGCAGCTTGAGCTCTGGAAACACCATATATTTT.

The rearrangement links TRBV18 to TRBJ1-4; D uncertain. The CDR3 consists of 14 residues. Per the germline V gene, CDR1 is KGHSH and CDR2 is LQKENI. Trimming shortened V by 5 bases and J by 2 bases, and 9 bases separated the two germline ends. The chain's CDR3 is CASSALETNEKLFF. The CDR3 DNA is TGTGCCAGCTCAGCACTAGAGACTAATGAAAAACTGTTTTTT.

The chain carries TRBV3-1 (or the pseudogene TRBV3-2) and TRBJ2-1; a weak D match, TRBD2 (6 bases). This CDR3 contains 12 residues. V was shortened by 5 bases and J by 9 bases, with 11 bases between the two germline ends. Germline CDR1 is LGHDT and CDR2 is YNNKEL (reference sequence). This chain's CDR3 is CASSERTIEQFF. The CDR3 DNA is TGTGCCAGCAGCGAACGGACTATTGAGCAGTTCTTC.

The rearrangement joins TRBV27 to TRBJ2-1; D gene ambiguous. Germline loops: CDR1 MNHEY, CDR2 SMNVEV (reference sequence). There are 13 residues in the CDR3. The V gene lost 10 bases and the J gene lost 1 base, with 11 bases spanning the gap. CDR3 amino acids: CATRSVSYNEQFF. The CDR3 nucleotides read TGTGCCACCCGGAGTGTGTCCTACAATGAGCAGTTCTTC.

About this clone: A read error may account for a junction end that differs from germline. V gene TRBV7-8 combines with J gene TRBJ1-5; D may be TRBD1 (6 bases). This CDR3 is 13 amino acids long. CDR1 is SGHVS and CDR2 is FQNEAQ in the germline V gene. CDR3 in DNA: TGTGCCAGCAGCTCGGACAGCAGTCAGCCCCAGCATTTT. Translating it yields CASSSDSSQPQHF.

This clone has just one count. The V gene is TRBV2, the J gene TRBJ2-2, with TRBD1 matching over 9 bases. Germline lookup yields CDR1 SNHLY and CDR2 FYNNEI. The ends lost 8 bases at V and 6 bases at J; junction bases unmatched: 4. This CDR3 region has 13 residues. The CDR3 DNA is TGTGCCAGCGGGACAGGGTATTCCGGGGAGCTGTTTTTT. Residues: CASGTGYSGELFF.

The chain combines TRBV5-4 with TRBJ1-6; the D gene is possibly TRBD1 (6 bases). Germline loops: CDR1 SGHNT, CDR2 YYREEE (reference sequence). This CDR3 is built from 16 residues. The CDR3 region is CAHSRTQGSYNSPLHF. In nucleotides, the CDR3 is TGTGCTCACAGTCGGACCCAGGGGAGTTATAATTCACCCCTCCACTTT.

The V and J genes are TRBV6-5 and TRBJ2-5, with D tentatively TRBD2 (5 bases). Germline V gives CDR1 MNHEY, CDR2 SVGAGI. Between the trimmed V and J ends, which lost 3 bases and 5 bases, there was a span of 10 bases. This CDR3 has 13 amino acids. The DNA for the CDR3 is TGTGCCAGCAGTTATACTAGAGGGGAGACCCAGTACTTC. Amino acid sequence: CASSYTRGETQYF.

The rearrangement uses TRBV19 and TRBJ2-2, with 11 bases identical to TRBD2. Germline trimming cut 5 bases from V and 7 bases from J; bases unmatched to any gene: 6. Germline values: CDR1 LNHDA, CDR2 SQIVND (reference sequence). The length of the CDR3 is 15 residues. The CDR3 nucleotides read TGTGCCAGTAGTTACCTAGCGGGGGGCCACGGGGAGCTGTTTTTT. Protein sequence: CASSYLAGGHGELFF.